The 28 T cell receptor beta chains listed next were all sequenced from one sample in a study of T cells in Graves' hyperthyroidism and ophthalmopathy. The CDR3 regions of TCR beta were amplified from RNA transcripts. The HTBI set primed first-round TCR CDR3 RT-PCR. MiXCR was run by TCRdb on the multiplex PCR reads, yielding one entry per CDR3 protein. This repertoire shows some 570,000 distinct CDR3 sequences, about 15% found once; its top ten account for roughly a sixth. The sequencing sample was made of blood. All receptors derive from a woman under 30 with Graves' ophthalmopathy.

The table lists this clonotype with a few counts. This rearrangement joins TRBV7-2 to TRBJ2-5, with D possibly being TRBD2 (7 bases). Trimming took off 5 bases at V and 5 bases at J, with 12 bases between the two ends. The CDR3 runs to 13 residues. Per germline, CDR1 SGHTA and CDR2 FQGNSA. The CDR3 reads CASSAGAGETQYF. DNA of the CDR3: TGTGCCAGCAGCGCGGGGGCCGGGGAGACCCAGTACTTC. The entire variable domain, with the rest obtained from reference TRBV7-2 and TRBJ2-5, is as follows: GAGVSQSPSNKVTEKGKDVELRCDPISGHTALYWYRQSLGQGLEFLIYFQGNSAPDKSGLPSDRFSAERTGGSVSTLTIQRTQQEDSAVYLCASSAGAGETQYFGPGTRLLVL.

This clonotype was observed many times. The CDR3 bases are TGTGCCAGCAGTTTGCCGGGACAGAAATACGAGCAGTACTTC. Translation: CASSLPGQKYEQYF. This chain uses TRBV28 with TRBJ2-7; 7 positions match TRBD1. V lost 3 bases, J lost 4 bases, and 6 bases stayed unmatched. Germline-derived CDR1 and CDR2 are MDHEN and SYDVKM. CDR3 length equals 14 residues.

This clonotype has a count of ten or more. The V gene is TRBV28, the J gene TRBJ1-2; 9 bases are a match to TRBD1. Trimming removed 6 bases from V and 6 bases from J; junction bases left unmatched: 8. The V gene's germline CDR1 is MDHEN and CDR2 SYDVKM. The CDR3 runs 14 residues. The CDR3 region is CASSPHDRGDGYTF. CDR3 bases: TGTGCCAGCAGCCCACACGACAGGGGGGATGGCTACACCTTC.

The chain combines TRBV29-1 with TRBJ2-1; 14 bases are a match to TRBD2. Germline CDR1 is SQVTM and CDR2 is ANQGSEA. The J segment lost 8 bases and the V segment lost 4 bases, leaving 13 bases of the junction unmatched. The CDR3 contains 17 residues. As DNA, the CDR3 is TGCAGCGTTGTATACGTATTGGGACTAGCGGGAGTACATGAGCAGTTCTTC. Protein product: CSVVYVLGLAGVHEQFF.

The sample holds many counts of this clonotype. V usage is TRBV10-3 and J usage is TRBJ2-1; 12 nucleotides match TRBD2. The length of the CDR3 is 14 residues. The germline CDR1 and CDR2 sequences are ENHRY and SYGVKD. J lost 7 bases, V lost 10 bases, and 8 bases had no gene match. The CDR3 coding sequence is TGTGCCACCTCCGCTAGCGGGGGGGTGAATGAGCAGTTCTTC. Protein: CATSASGGVNEQFF.

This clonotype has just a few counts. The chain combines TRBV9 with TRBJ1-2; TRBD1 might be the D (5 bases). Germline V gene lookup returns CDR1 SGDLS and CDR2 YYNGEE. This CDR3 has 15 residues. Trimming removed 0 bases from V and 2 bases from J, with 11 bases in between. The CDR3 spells CASSVEPGTNYGYTF. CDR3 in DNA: TGTGCCAGCAGCGTAGAGCCAGGGACCAACTATGGCTACACCTTC.

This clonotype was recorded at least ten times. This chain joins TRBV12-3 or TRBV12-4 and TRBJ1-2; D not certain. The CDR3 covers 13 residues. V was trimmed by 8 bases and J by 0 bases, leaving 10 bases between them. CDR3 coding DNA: TGTGCCAGCTCACCAGGATCTAACTATGGCTACACCTTC. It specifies CASSPGSNYGYTF.

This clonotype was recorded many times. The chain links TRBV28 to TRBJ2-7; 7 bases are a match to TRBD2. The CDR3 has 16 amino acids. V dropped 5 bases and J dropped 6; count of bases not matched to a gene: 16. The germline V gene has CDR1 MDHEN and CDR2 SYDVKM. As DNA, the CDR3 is TGTGCCAGCAGTCCCCCCGGGGGACGGGAGGCGGTCGAGCAGTACTTC. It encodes CASSPPGGREAVEQYF.

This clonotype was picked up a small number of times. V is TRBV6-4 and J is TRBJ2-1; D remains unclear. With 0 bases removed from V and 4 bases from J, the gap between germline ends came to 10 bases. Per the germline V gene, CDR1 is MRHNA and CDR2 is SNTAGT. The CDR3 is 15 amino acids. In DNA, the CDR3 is TGTGCCAGCAGTGACTCTGACTTCAGGTACAATGAGCAGTTCTTC. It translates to CASSDSDFRYNEQFF.

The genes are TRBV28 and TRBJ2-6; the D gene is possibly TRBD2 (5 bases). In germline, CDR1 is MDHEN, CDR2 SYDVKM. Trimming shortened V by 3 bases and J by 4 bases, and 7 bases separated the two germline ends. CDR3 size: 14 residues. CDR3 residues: CASSLSGGANVLTF. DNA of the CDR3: TGTGCCAGCAGTTTGAGCGGCGGGGCCAACGTCCTGACTTTC.

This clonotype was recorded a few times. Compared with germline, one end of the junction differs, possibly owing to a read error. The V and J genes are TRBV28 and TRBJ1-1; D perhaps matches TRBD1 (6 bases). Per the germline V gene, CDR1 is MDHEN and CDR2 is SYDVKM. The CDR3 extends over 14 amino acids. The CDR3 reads CVSSLAGANTEAFF. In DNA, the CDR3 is TGTGTCAGCAGTTTGGCAGGGGCGAACACTGAAGCTTTCTTT.

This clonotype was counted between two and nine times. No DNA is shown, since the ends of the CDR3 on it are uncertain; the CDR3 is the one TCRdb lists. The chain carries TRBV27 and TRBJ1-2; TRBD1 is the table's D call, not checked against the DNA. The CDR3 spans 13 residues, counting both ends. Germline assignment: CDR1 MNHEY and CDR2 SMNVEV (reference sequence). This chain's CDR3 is CASSFGQGAPLAF.

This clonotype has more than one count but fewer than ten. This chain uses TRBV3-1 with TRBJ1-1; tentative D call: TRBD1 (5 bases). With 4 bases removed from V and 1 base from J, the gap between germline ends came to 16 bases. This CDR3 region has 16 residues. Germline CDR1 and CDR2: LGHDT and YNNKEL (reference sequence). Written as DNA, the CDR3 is TGTGCCAGCAGCCCTAATAGCCAGACAGCGAACACTGAAGCTTTCTTT. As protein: CASSPNSQTANTEAFF.

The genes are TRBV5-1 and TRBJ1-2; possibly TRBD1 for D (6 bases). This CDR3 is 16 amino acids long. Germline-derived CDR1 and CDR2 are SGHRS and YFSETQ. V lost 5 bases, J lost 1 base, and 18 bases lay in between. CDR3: CASRLSSGQVNYGYTF. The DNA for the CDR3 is TGCGCCAGCAGACTTAGCTCGGGACAAGTTAACTATGGCTACACCTTC.

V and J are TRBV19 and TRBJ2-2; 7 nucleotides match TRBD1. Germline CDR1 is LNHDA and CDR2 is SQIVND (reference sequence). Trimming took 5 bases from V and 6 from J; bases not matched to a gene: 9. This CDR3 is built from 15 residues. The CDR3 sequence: CASSPGQDLSGELFF. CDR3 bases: TGTGCCAGTAGTCCCGGACAGGACTTATCCGGGGAGCTGTTTTTT.

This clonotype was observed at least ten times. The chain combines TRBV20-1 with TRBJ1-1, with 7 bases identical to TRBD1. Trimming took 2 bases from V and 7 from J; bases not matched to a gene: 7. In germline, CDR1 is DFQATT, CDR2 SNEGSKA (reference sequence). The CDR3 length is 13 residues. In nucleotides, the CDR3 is TGCAGTGCTAGACAACCGGGACAGAGTGAAGCTTTCTTT. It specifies CSARQPGQSEAFF.

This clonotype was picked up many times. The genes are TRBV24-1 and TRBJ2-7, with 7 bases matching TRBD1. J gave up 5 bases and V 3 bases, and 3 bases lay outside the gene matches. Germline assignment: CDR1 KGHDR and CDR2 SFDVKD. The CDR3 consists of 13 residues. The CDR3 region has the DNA TGTGCCACCAGTGATAGAGGACAGGACGAGCAGTACTTC. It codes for CATSDRGQDEQYF.

CDR3 in amino acids: CATSRGGGFGFWVNEKLFF. CDR3 DNA: TGTGCCACCAGCAGAGGGGGAGGTTTTGGGTTTTGGGTTAATGAAAAACTGTTTTTT. V usage is TRBV15 and J usage is TRBJ1-4; no definite D call. CDR1 and CDR2 (germline): LNHNV, YYDKDF (reference sequence). Trimming removed 1 base at V and 4 bases at J, with 22 bases between. CDR3 length: 19 amino acids.

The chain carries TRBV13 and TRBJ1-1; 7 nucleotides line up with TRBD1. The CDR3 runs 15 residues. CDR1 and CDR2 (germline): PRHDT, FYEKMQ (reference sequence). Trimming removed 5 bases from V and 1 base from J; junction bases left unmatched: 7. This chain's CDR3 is CASSPTGAENTEAFF. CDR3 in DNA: TGTGCCAGCAGCCCTACAGGGGCCGAGAACACTGAAGCTTTCTTT.

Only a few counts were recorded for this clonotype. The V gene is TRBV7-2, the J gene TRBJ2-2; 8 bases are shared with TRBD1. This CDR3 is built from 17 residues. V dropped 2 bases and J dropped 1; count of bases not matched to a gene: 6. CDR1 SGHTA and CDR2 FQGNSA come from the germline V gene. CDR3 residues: CASSLLGGQGNTGELFF. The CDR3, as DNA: TGTGCCAGCAGCTTACTTGGTGGACAGGGGAACACCGGGGAGCTGTTTTTT.

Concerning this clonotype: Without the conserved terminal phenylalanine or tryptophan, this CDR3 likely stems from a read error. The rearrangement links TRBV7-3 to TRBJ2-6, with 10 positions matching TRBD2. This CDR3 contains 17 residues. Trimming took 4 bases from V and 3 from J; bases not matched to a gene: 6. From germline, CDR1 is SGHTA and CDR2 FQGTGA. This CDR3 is CASSSDSGGIGANVLTS. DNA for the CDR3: TGTGCCAGCAGCTCCGATAGCGGGGGGATTGGGGCCAACGTCCTGACTTCC.

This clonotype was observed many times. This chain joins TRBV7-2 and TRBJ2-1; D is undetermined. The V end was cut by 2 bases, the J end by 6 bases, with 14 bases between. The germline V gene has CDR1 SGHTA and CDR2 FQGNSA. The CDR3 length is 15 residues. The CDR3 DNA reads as TGTGCCAGCAGCTTACTATCAGATTCGGGCAATGAGCAGTTCTTC. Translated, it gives CASSLLSDSGNEQFF. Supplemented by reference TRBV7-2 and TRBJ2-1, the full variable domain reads GAGVSQSPSNKVTEKGKDVELRCDPISGHTALYWYRQSLGQGLEFLIYFQGNSAPDKSGLPSDRFSAERTGGSVSTLTIQRTQQEDSAVYLCASSLLSDSGNEQFFGPGTRLTVL.

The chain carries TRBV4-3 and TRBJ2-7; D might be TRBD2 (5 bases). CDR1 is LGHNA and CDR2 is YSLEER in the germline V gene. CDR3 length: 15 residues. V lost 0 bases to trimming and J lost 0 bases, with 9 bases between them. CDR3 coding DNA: TGCGCCAGCAGCCAAGATCGGGGAGACTCCTACGAGCAGTACTTC. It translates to CASSQDRGDSYEQYF.

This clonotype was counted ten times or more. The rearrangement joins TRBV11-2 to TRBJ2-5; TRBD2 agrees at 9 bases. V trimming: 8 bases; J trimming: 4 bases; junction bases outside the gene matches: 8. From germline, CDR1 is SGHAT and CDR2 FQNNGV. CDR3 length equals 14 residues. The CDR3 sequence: CASGEAGGPETQYF. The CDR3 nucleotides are TGTGCCAGCGGTGAGGCGGGGGGGCCAGAGACCCAGTACTTC. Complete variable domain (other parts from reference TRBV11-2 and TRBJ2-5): EAGVAQSPRYKIIEKRQSVAFWCNPISGHATLYWYQQILGQGPKLLIQFQNNGVVDDSQLPKDRFSAERLKGVDSTLKIQPAKLEDSAVYLCASGEAGGPETQYFGPGTRLLVL.

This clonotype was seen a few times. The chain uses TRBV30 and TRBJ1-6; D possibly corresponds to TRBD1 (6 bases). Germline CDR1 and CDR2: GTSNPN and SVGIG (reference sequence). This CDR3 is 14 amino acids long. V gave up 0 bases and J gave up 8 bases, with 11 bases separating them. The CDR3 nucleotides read TGTGCCTGGAGTGTAGCCAGGGGCGATTCACCCCTCCACTTT. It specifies CAWSVARGDSPLHF.

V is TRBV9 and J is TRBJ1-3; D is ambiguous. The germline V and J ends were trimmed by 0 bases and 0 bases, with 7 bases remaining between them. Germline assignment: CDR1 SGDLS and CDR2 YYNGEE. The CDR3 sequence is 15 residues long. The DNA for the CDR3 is TGTGCCAGCAGCGTAGGGGTCAGCTCTGGAAACACCATATATTTT. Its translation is CASSVGVSSGNTIYF.

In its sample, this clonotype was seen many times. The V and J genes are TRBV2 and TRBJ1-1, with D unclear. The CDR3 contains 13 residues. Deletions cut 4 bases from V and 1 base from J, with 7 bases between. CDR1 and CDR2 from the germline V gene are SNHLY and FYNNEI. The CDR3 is CASSAEKNTEAFF. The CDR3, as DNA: TGTGCCAGCAGTGCAGAAAAGAACACTGAAGCTTTCTTT.

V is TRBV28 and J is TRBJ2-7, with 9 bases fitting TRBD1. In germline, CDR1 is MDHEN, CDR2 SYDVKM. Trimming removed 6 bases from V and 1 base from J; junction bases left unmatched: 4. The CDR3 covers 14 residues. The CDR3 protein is CASSGTGMSYEQYF. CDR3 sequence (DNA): TGTGCCAGCAGCGGGACAGGGATGTCCTACGAGCAGTACTTC.